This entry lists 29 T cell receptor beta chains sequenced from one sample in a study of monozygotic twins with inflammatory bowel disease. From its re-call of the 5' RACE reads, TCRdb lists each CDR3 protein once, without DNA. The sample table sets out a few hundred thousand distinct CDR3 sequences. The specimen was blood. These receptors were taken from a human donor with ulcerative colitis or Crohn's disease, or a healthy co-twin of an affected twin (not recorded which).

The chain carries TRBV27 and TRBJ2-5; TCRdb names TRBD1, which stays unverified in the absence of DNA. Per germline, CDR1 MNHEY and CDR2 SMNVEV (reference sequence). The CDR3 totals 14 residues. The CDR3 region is CASRQGLRVETQYF.

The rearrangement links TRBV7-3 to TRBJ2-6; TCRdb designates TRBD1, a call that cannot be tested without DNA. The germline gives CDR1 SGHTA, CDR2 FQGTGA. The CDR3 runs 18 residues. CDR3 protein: CASSYGQGTPSGANVLTF.

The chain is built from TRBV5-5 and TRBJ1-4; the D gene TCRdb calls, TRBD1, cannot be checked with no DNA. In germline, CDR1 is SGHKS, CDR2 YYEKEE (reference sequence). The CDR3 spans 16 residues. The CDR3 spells CASSPGQLATNEKLFF.

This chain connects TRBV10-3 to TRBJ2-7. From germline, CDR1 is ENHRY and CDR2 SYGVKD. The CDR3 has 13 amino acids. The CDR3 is CAISVNSNYEQYF.

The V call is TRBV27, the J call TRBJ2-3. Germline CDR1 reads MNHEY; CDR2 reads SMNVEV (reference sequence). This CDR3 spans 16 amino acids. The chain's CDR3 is CASSLRQYVRTDTQYF.

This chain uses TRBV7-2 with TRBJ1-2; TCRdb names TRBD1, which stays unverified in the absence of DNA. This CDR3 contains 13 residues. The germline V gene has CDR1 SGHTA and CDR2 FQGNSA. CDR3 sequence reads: CASSDDRVRGYTF.

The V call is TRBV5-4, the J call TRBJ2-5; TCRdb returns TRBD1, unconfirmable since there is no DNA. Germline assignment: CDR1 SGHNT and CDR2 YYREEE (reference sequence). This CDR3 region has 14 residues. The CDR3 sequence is CASSGMTGRQTQYF.

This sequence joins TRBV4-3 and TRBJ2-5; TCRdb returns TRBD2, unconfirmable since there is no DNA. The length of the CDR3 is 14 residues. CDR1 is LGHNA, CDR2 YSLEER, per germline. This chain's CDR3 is CASSQDARGETQYF.

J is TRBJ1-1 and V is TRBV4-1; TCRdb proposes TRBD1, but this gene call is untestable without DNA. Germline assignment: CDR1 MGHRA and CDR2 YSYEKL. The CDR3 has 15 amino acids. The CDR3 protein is CASSQESQGITEAFF.

The CDR3 loop is CASSLQTGGGNEQFF. This chain links TRBV5-1 with TRBJ2-1; the TCRdb call, TRBD1, lacks DNA for checking. CDR3 length equals 15 residues. Per germline, CDR1 SGHRS and CDR2 YFSETQ.

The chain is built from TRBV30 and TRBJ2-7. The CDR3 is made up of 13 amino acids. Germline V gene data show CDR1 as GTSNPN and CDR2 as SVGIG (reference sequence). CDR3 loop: CAWSVDRTYEQYF.

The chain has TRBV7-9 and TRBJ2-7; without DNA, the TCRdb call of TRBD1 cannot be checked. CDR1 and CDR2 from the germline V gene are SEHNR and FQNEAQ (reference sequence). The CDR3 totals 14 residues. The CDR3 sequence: CASISSDRDYEQYF.

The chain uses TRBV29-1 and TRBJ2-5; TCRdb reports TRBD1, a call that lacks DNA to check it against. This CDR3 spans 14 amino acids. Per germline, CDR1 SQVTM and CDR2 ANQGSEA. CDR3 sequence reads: CSVCGTGGAETQYF. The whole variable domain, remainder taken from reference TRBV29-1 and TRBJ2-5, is SAVISQKPSRDICQRGTSLTIQCQVDSQVTMMFWYRQQPGQSLTLIATANQGSEATYESGFVIDKFPISRPNLTFSTLTVSNMSPEDSSIYLCSVCGTGGAETQYFGPGTRLLVL.

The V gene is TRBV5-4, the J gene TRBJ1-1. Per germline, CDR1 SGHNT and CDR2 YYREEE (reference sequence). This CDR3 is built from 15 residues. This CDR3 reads CASSLAAGRDTEAFF.

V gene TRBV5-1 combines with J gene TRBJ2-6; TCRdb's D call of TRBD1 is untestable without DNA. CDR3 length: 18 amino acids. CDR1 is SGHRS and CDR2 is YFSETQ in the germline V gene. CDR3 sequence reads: CASSLTGTGWSGANVLTF.

CDR3 in amino acids: CASSLTRIDEKLFF. The chain employs TRBV7-2 and TRBJ1-4; the TCRdb D gene call, TRBD1, has no DNA to confirm it. Germline V gene data show CDR1 as SGHTA and CDR2 as FQGNSA. The CDR3 runs to 14 residues.

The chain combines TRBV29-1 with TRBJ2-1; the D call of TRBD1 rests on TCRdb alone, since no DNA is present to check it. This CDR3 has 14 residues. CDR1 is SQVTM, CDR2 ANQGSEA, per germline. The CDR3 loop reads CSVEGGDSYNEQFF.

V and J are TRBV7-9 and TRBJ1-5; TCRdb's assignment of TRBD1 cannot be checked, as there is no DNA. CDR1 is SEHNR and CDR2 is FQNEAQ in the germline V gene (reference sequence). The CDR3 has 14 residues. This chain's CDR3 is CASSQGGFNQPQHF.

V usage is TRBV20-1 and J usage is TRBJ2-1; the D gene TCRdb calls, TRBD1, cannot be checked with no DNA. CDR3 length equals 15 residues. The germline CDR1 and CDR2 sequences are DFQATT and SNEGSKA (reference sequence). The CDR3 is CSAVHSPGGVNEQFF.

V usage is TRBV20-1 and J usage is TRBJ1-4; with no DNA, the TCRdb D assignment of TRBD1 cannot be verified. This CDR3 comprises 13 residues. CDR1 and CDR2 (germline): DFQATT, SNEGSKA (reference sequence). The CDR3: CSALGQGNEKLFF.

The CDR3 loop reads CASSLGGVARGHEQYF. The V and J genes are TRBV12-3 or TRBV12-4 and TRBJ2-7; the D gene TCRdb calls, TRBD1, cannot be checked with no DNA. The CDR3 loop spans 16 amino acids.

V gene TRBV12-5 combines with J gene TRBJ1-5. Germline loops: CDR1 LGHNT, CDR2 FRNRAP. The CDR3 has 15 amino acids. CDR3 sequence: CASGFEKAPAEPQHF.

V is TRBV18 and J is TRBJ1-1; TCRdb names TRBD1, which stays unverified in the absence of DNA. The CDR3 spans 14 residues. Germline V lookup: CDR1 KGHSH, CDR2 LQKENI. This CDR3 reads CASSPTERNTEAFF. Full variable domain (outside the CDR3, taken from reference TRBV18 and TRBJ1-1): NAGVMQNPRHLVRRRGQEARLRCSPMKGHSHVYWYRQLPEEGLKFMVYLQKENIIDESGMPKERFSAEFPKEGPSILRIQQVVRGDSAAYFCASSPTERNTEAFFGQGTRLTVV.

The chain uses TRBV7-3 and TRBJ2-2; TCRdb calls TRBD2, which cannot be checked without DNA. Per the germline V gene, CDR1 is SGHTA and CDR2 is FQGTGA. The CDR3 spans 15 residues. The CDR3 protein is CASSNWASNTGELFF.

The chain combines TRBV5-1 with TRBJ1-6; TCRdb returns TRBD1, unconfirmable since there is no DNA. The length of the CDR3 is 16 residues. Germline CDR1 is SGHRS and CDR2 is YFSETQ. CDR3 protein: CASSLVAGGSNSPLHF.

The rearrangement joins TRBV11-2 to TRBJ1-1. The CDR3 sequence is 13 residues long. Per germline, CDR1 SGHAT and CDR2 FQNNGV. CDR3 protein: CASRESGNTEAFF.

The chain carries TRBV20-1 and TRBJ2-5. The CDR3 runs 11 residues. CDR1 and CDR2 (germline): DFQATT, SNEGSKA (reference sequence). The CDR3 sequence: CSAPPVETQYF.

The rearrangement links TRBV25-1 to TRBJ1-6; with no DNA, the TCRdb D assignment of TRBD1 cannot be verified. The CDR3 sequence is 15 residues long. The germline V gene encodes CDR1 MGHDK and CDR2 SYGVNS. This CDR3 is CASSLDSQGWSPLHF.

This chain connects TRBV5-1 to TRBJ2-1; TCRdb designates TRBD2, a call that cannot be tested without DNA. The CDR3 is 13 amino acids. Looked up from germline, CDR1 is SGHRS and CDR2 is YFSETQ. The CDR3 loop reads CASSLELVDEQFF.